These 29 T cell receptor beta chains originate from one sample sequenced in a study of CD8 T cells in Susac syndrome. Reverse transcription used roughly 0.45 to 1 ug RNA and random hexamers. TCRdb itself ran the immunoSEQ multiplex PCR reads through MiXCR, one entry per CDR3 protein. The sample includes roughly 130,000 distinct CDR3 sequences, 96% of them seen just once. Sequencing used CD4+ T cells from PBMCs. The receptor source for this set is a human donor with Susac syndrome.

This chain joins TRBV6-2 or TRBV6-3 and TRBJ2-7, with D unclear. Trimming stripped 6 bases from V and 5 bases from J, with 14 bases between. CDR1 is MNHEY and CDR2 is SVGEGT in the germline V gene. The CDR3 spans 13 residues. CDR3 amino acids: CASSPVLSDEQYF. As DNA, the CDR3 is TGTGCCAGCAGCCCCGTTTTATCCGACGAGCAGTACTTC.

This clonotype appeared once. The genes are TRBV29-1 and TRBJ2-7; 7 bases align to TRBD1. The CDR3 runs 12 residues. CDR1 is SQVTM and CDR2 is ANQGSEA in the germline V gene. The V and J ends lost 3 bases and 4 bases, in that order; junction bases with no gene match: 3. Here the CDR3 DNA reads TGCAGCGTTGAGGGCAGGGGGTACGAGCAGTACTTC. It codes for CSVEGRGYEQYF.

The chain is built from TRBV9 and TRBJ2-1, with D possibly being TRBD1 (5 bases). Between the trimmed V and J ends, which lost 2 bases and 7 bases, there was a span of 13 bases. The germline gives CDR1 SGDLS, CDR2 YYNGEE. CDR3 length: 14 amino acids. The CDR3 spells CASSVRVESNEQFF. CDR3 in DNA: TGTGCCAGCAGCGTCAGGGTGGAGTCGAATGAGCAGTTCTTC.

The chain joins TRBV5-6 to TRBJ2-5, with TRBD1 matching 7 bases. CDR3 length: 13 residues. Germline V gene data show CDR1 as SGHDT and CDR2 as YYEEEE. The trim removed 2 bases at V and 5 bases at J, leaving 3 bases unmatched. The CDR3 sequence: CASSFDRVETQYF. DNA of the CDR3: TGTGCCAGCAGCTTCGACAGGGTCGAGACCCAGTACTTC.

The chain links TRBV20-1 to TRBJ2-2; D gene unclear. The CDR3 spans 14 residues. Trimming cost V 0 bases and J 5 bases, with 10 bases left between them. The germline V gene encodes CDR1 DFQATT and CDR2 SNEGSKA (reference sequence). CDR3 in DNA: TGCAGTGCTAGAGATATGGGTAAAACCGGGGAGCTGTTTTTT. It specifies CSARDMGKTGELFF.

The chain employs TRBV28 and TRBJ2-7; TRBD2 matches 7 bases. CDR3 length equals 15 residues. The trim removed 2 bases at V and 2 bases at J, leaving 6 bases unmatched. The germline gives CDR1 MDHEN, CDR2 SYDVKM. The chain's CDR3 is CASSLDRTRAYEQYF. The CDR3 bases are TGTGCCAGCAGTTTAGACCGGACTAGAGCCTACGAGCAGTACTTC.

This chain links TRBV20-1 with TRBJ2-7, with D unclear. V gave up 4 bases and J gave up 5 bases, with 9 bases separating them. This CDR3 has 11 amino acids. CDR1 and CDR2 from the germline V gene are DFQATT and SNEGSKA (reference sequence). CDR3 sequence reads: CSAIQFDEQYF. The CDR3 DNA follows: TGCAGTGCTATCCAGTTCGACGAGCAGTACTTC.

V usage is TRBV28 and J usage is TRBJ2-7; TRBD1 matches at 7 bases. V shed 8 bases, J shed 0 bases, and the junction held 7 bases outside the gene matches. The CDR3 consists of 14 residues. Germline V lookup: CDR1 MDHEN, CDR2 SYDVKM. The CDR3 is CASGPTGSSYEQYF. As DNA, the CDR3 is TGTGCCAGCGGACCGACAGGGAGCTCCTACGAGCAGTACTTC.

The CDR3 nucleotides are TGTGCCTGGAGTTCGGACAGCGATCAGCCCCAGCATTTT. Translating gives CAWSSDSDQPQHF. The gene calls are TRBV30 and TRBJ1-5, with D possibly matching TRBD1 (6 bases). Germline assignment: CDR1 GTSNPN and CDR2 SVGIG (reference sequence). Trimming took 2 bases from V and 5 from J, leaving 10 bases between them. There are 13 residues in the CDR3.

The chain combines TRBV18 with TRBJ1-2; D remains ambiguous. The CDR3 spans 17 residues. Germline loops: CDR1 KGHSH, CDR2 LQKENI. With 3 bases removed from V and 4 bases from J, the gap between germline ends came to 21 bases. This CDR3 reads CASSPPGNLGAAYGYTF. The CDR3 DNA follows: TGTGCCAGCTCACCTCCGGGGAATTTGGGTGCCGCCTATGGCTACACCTTC.

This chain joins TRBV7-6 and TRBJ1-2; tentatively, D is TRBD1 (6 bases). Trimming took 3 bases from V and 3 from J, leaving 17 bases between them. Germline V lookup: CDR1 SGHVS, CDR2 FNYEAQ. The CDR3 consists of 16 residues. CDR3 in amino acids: CASSLGRTAYDYGYTF. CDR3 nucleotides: TGTGCCAGCAGCTTGGGGAGGACAGCCTACGACTATGGCTACACCTTC.

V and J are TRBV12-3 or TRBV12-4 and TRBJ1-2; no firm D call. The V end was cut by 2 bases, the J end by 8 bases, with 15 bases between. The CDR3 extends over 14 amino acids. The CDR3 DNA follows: TGTGCCAGCAGTTTATTGGGTCTGTTGGGCGGCTACACCTTC. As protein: CASSLLGLLGGYTF.

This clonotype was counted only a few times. The CDR3 loop reads CASSLRGGSTDTQYF. As DNA, the CDR3 is TGTGCCAGCAGCTTAAGAGGGGGGAGCACAGATACGCAGTATTTT. This sequence joins TRBV11-2 and TRBJ2-3, with D perhaps assigned TRBD1 or TRBD2 (6 bases each). The V and J ends lost 2 bases and 0 bases respectively, with 9 bases between them. The CDR3 has 15 residues. The V gene's germline CDR1 is SGHAT and CDR2 FQNNGV.

The CDR3 nucleotides read TGTGCCAGTAGCCCTCTAGCGGGAGACTTAGAGACCCAGTACTTC. Translating gives CASSPLAGDLETQYF. The chain joins TRBV19 to TRBJ2-5, with TRBD2 identical over 10 bases. Germline loops: CDR1 LNHDA, CDR2 SQIVND (reference sequence). Germline trimming cut 6 bases from V and 4 bases from J; bases unmatched to any gene: 8. The CDR3 consists of 15 residues.

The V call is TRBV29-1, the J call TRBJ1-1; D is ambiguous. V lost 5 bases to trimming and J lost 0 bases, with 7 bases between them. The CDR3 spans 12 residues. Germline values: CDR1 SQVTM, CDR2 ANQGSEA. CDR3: CSVQPLNTEAFF. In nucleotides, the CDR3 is TGCAGCGTTCAGCCCCTGAACACTGAAGCTTTCTTT.

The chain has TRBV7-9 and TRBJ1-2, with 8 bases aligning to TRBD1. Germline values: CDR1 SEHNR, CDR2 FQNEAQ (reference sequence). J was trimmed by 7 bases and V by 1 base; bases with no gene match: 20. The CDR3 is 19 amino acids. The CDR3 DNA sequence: TGTGCCAGCAGCTTAGAGCCTACTGGGACAGGTTTTGCTGTTGGTGGCTACACCTTC. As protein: CASSLEPTGTGFAVGGYTF.

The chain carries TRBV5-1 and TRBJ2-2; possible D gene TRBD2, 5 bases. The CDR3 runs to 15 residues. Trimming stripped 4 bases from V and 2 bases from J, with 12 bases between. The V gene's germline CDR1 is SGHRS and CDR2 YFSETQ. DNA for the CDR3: TGCGCCAGCAGCCTGAGCGGTGTAAACACCGGGGAGCTGTTTTTT. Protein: CASSLSGVNTGELFF.

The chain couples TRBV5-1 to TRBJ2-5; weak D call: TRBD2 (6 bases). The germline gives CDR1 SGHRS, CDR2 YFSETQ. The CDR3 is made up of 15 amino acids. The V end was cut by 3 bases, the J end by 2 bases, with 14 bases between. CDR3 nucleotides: TGCGCCAGCAGCTCAGGAGCGGGCCAACAAGAGACCCAGTACTTC. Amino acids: CASSSGAGQQETQYF.

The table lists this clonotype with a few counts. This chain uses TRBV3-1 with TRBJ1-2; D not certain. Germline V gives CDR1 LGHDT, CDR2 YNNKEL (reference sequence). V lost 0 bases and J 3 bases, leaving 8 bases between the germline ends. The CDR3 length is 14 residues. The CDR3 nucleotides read TGTGCCAGCAGCCAAGAGGGTGTTGACTATGGCTACACCTTC. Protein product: CASSQEGVDYGYTF. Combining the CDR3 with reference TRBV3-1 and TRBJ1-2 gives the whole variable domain DTAVSQTPKYLVTQMGNDKSIKCEQNLGHDTMYWYKQDSKKFLKIMFSYNNKELIINETVPNRFSPKSPDKAHLNLHINSLELGDSAVYFCASSQEGVDYGYTFGSGTRLTVV.

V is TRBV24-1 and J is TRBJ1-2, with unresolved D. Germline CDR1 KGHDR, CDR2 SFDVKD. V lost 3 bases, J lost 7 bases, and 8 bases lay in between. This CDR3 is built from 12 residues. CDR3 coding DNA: TGTGCCACCAGTGATGAGTTCTCTGGCTACACCTTC. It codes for CATSDEFSGYTF.

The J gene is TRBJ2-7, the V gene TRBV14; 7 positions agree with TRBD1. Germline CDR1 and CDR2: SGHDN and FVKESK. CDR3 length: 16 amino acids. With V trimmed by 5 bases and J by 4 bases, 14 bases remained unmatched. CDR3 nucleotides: TGTGCCAGCAGCATACGTCCAGGGGGTGGAAGTTACGAGCAGTACTTC. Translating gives CASSIRPGGGSYEQYF.

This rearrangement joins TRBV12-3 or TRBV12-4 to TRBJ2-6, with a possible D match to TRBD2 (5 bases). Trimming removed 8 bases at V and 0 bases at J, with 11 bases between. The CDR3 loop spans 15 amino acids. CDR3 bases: TGTGCCAGCGAGGGTTCAAGCTCTGGGGCCAACGTCCTGACTTTC. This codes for CASEGSSSGANVLTF.

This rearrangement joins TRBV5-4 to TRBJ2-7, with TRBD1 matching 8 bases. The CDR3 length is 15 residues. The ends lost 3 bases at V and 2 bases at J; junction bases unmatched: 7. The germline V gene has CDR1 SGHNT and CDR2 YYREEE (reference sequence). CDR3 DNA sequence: TGTGCCAGCAGCTCCCAGGGGGCATTTACCTACGAGCAGTACTTC. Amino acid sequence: CASSSQGAFTYEQYF.

The DNA of the CDR3 is TGTGCCAGCAAAAACCCACTACAGGGGGCTGATCAGCCCCAGCATTTT. This codes for CASKNPLQGADQPQHF. The V and J genes are TRBV6-6 and TRBJ1-5; the match to TRBD1 covers 9 bases. The germline V gene encodes CDR1 MNHNY and CDR2 SVGAGI (reference sequence). V lost 7 bases, J lost 5 bases, and 12 bases stayed unmatched. The CDR3 is made up of 16 amino acids.

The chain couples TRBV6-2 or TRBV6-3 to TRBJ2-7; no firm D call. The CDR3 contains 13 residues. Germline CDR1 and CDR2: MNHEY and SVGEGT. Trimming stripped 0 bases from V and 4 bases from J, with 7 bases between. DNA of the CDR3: TGTGCCAGCAGTTACTCTAAGGGTTACGAGCAGTACTTC. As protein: CASSYSKGYEQYF.

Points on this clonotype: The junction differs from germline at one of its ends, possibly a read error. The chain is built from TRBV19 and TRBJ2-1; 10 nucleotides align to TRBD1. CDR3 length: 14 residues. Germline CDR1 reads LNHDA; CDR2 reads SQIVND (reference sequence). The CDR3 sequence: CASSMGIRGTGASF. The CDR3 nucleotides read TGTGCCAGTAGTATGGGAATAAGGGGGACAGGGGCGTCCTTC. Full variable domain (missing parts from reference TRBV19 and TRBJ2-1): DGGITQSPKYLFRKEGQNVTLSCEQNLNHDAMYWYRQDPGQGLRLIYYSQIVNDFQKGDIAEGYSVSREKKESFPLTVTSAQKNPTAFYLCASSMGIRGTGASFGPGTRLTVL.

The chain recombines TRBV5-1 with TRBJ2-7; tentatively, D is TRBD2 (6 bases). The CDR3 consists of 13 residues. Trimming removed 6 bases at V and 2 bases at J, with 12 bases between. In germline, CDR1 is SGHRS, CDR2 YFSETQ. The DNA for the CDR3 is TGCGCCAGCAAGGTGGAGGGAACCTACGAGCAGTACTTC. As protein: CASKVEGTYEQYF. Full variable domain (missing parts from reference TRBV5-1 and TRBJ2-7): KAGVTQTPRYLIKTRGQQVTLSCSPISGHRSVSWYQQTPGQGLQFLFEYFSETQRNKGNFPGRFSGRQFSNSRSEMNVSTLELGDSALYLCASKVEGTYEQYFGPGTRLTVT.

In nucleotides, the CDR3 is TGTGCCACCAAAAGGGAAGGCACTGAAGCTTTCTTT. The encoded protein is CATKREGTEAFF. The V call is TRBV14, the J call TRBJ1-1; the D is unclear. Trimming took 10 bases from V and 4 from J, leaving 13 bases between them. Germline values: CDR1 SGHDN, CDR2 FVKESK. CDR3 length: 12 residues. Filled out from reference TRBV14 and TRBJ1-1, the complete variable domain reads EAGVTQFPSHSVIEKGQTVTLRCDPISGHDNLYWYRRVMGKEIKFLLHFVKESKQDESGMPNNRFLAERTGGTYSTLKVQPAELEDSGVYFCATKREGTEAFFGQGTRLTVV.

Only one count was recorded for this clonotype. CDR3 amino acids: CASSLYTYNEQFF. CDR3 in DNA: TGCGCCAGCAGCCTTTACACGTACAATGAGCAGTTCTTC. The J gene is TRBJ2-1, the V gene TRBV5-1, with D hard to call. V gave up 4 bases and J gave up 4 bases, with 9 bases separating them. Germline assignment: CDR1 SGHRS and CDR2 YFSETQ. The CDR3 length is 13 residues.